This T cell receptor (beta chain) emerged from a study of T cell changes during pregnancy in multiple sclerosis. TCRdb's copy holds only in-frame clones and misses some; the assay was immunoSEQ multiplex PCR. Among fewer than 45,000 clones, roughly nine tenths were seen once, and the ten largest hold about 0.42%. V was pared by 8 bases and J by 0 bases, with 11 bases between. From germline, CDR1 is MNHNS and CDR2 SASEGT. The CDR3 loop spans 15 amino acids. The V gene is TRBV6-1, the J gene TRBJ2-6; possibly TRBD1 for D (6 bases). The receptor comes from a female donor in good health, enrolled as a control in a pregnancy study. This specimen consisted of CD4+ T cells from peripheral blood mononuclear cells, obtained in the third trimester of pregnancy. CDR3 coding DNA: TGTGCCAGCCGGGACATAGACTCTGGGGCCAACGTCCTGACTTTC. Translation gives CASRDIDSGANVLTF.